A single sample gave rise to the 14 T cell receptor beta chains below, sequenced in a study of tumor and adjacent non-tumor tissue in lung cancer. The library came from three nested PCR rounds adapted from ARM-PCR protocols. TCRdb itself ran the multiplex PCR reads through MiXCR, one entry per CDR3 protein. The table includes about 110,000 distinct CDR3 sequences, roughly 80% detected once. The template was RNA from unsorted bulk tissue. The sequencing sample was made of lung tumor tissue. The receptors were sampled from a woman between 55 and 75 years old with non-small cell lung cancer.

For this clonotype: A junction end diverges from the germline sequence, so it may reflect a read error. This sequence joins TRBV20-1 and TRBJ1-6; 7 bases map to TRBD1. The germline CDR1 and CDR2 sequences are DFQATT and SNEGSKA (reference sequence). The CDR3 has 15 amino acids. The CDR3 DNA sequence: TGCAGTACTAGAGAACCCAGACAGGGTGATTCACCCCTCCACTTT. Translation gives CSTREPRQGDSPLHF.

This clonotype was counted ten times or more. CDR3 DNA: TGTGCCAGCAGTTTCCTAGGCCTCAATCAGCCCCAGCATTTT. Protein sequence: CASSFLGLNQPQHF. This rearrangement joins TRBV12-3 or TRBV12-4 to TRBJ1-5, with D hard to call. V dropped 3 bases and J dropped 3 bases, with 9 bases sitting between them. The CDR3 has 14 amino acids.

In the case of this clonotype: An end of the junction differs from the germline gene, which may be a read error. V gene TRBV11-2 combines with J gene TRBJ1-1, with D possibly matching TRBD1 (5 bases). Germline V gives CDR1 SGHAT, CDR2 FQNNGV. The CDR3 consists of 15 residues. CDR3 bases: TGTGTCAGCAGCCCTTGGGACGACCAGTACACTGAAGCTTTCTTT. It translates to CVSSPWDDQYTEAFF.

V is TRBV5-1 and J is TRBJ2-5; perhaps D is TRBD1 or TRBD2 (5 bases each). The CDR3 is made up of 16 amino acids. CDR1 and CDR2 (germline): SGHRS, YFSETQ. V was pared by 1 base and J by 5 bases, with 18 bases between. The CDR3 DNA reads as TGCGCCAGCAGCTTGCCCCGTCAAAAGTGGGACGAGACCCAGTACTTC. It yields the protein CASSLPRQKWDETQYF.

This chain joins TRBV12-3 or TRBV12-4 and TRBJ2-3; D is possibly TRBD1 (6 bases). CDR3 length: 12 residues. The germline V and J ends were trimmed by 4 bases and 12 bases, with 14 bases remaining between them. Here the CDR3 DNA reads TGTGCCAGCAGTTCGGACCTAGGGACACAGTATTTT. Translating gives CASSSDLGTQYF.

The chain is built from TRBV18 and TRBJ2-5; no clear D. This CDR3 contains 14 residues. V lost 0 bases and J lost 4, with 9 bases in between. Germline V gene sequence: CDR1 KGHSH, CDR2 LQKENI. The CDR3 DNA is TGTGCCAGCTCACCACCAGATGCCCCAGAGACCCAGTACTTC. Translated, it gives CASSPPDAPETQYF.

Worth noting for this clonotype: At one end the junction does not follow the germline gene, possibly because of a read error. The chain combines TRBV12-3 or TRBV12-4 with TRBJ2-7, with a weak D call TRBD2 (6 bases). The CDR3 loop spans 13 amino acids. The CDR3 loop is CVSSLGLTGEQYF. DNA for the CDR3: TGTGTCAGCAGTCTCGGACTAACTGGGGAGCAGTACTTC.

This chain connects TRBV28 to TRBJ2-7; tentatively, D is TRBD1 (5 bases). This CDR3 is 13 amino acids long. V was shortened by 3 bases and J by 5 bases, with 11 bases between the two germline ends. The V gene's germline CDR1 is MDHEN and CDR2 SYDVKM. CDR3 DNA: TGTGCCAGCAGTTTCGGCAGGGCACACGAGCAGTACTTC. Translated: CASSFGRAHEQYF. The whole variable domain, filled in from reference TRBV28 and TRBJ2-7, reads DVKVTQSSRYLVKRTGEKVFLECVQDMDHENMFWYRQDPGLGLRLIYFSYDVKMKEKGDIPEGYSVSREKKERFSLILESASTNQTSMYLCASSFGRAHEQYFGPGTRLTVT.

This clonotype showed up just once. The rearrangement uses TRBV12-3 or TRBV12-4 and TRBJ1-6, with 10 bases that match TRBD1. The CDR3 has 16 residues. V shed 6 bases and J 9 bases; nucleotides not matched to a gene: 11. CDR3 in DNA: TGTGCCAGCAGAACTGGACAGGGGGTAAGAGGTTCACCCCTCCACTTT. It codes for CASRTGQGVRGSPLHF.

In regard to this clonotype: A much more abundant neighbour one base away suggests this may be a read error. The rearrangement uses TRBV29-1 and TRBJ2-4; D is ambiguous. V was clipped by 6 bases and J by 9 bases, with 9 bases between them. The CDR3 contains 10 residues. The germline V gene encodes CDR1 SQVTM and CDR2 ANQGSEA. In DNA, the CDR3 is TGCAGCGTGGATGCTGGCATTCAGTACTTC. The encoded protein is CSVDAGIQYF. Complete variable domain (other parts from reference TRBV29-1 and TRBJ2-4): SAVISQKPSRDICQRGTSLTIQCQVDSQVTMMFWYRQQPGQSLTLIATANQGSEATYESGFVIDKFPISRPNLTFSTLTVSNMSPEDSSIYLCSVDAGIQYFGAGTRLSVL.

The chain employs TRBV6-1 and TRBJ1-1; no reliable D call. Germline CDR1 and CDR2: MNHNS and SASEGT. The CDR3 has 14 residues. The CDR3 region is CVSSEALGNTEAFF. The CDR3 DNA reads as TGTGTCAGTAGTGAAGCCCTGGGGAACACTGAAGCTTTCTTT.

There are many counts of this clonotype. This CDR3 reads CSAREGGNIQYF. DNA of the CDR3: TGCAGTGCTAGAGAAGGGGGTAACATTCAGTACTTC. The chain has TRBV20-1 and TRBJ2-4, with TRBD1 as a possible D gene (6 bases). Germline assignment: CDR1 DFQATT and CDR2 SNEGSKA (reference sequence). Trimming stripped 0 bases from V and 7 bases from J, with 7 bases between. The CDR3 loop spans 12 amino acids.

The chain uses TRBV11-2 and TRBJ2-2; D gene uncertain. Germline CDR1 SGHAT, CDR2 FQNNGV. V was clipped by 11 bases and J by 3 bases, with 22 bases between them. The length of the CDR3 is 16 residues. CDR3: CACSLVLAVHTGELFF. CDR3 sequence (DNA): TGTGCCTGTAGCTTAGTATTGGCGGTGCACACCGGGGAGCTGTTTTTT.

The rearrangement links TRBV30 to TRBJ2-3; 9 nucleotides line up with TRBD2. This CDR3 spans 14 amino acids. In germline, CDR1 is GTSNPN, CDR2 SVGIG (reference sequence). The V segment lost 4 bases and the J segment 2 bases; nucleotides outside the gene matches: 4. CDR3: CAWTSGTNTDTQYF. The DNA for the CDR3 is TGTGCCTGGACTAGCGGGACCAACACAGATACGCAGTATTTT.